One and the same sample provided the 30 T cell receptor beta chains below, sequenced in a study of T-cell memory formation after mild COVID-19. Via MiXCR, TCRdb re-called the 5' RACE reads, giving one row per CDR3 protein. The sample lists about 260,000 distinct CDR3 sequences, under 20% occurring once. Input material: PBMCs or a T cell subset sorted from them (not recorded which). Receptors originate from a man younger than 35 who had mild COVID-19 (a few samples of this study predate the infection). Cell type and time point are not known.

This clonotype has just a few counts. In DNA, the CDR3 is TGTGCCAGCAGCCAGGGGGTGGGACAGGGGAACACTGAAGCTTTCTTT. Translating gives CASSQGVGQGNTEAFF. The V gene is TRBV11-2, the J gene TRBJ1-1; 9 nucleotides match TRBD1. Germline V CDR1 and CDR2: SGHAT, FQNNGV. The CDR3 covers 16 residues. V lost 5 bases to trimming and J lost 1 base; unmatched junction nucleotides: 8.

This clonotype has only a few counts. The chain links TRBV9 to TRBJ1-1; weak D call: TRBD1 (6 bases). V lost 3 bases and J lost 0, with 12 bases in between. This CDR3 comprises 15 residues. The V gene's germline CDR1 is SGDLS and CDR2 YYNGEE. The CDR3 DNA follows: TGTGCCAGCAGCGGAGCGGGGGCGATGAACACTGAAGCTTTCTTT. Its protein is CASSGAGAMNTEAFF.

The rearrangement joins TRBV5-4 to TRBJ1-1; D ambiguous. Germline-derived CDR1 and CDR2 are SGHNT and YYREEE (reference sequence). V lost 1 base and J 5 bases, leaving 12 bases between the germline ends. The CDR3 is 14 residues long. DNA for the CDR3: TGTGCCAGCAGCTTGCGGGTCCCTGGGACTGAAGCTTTCTTT. Translation: CASSLRVPGTEAFF. The variable domain in full, completed from reference TRBV5-4 and TRBJ1-1, reads ETGVTQSPTHLIKTRGQQVTLRCSSQSGHNTVSWYQQALGQGPQFIFQYYREEENGRGNFPPRFSGLQFPNYSSELNVNALELDDSALYLCASSLRVPGTEAFFGQGTRLTVV.

The chain couples TRBV9 to TRBJ2-7; D is perhaps TRBD2 (5 bases). CDR3 size: 13 residues. V gave up 0 bases and J gave up 5 bases, with 9 bases separating them. Germline CDR1 reads SGDLS; CDR2 reads YYNGEE. CDR3 sequence (DNA): TGTGCCAGCAGCGTAGATCAGAGGGACGAGCAGTACTTC. This sequence encodes CASSVDQRDEQYF.

This clonotype was counted only a few times. The chain couples TRBV20-1 to TRBJ1-1, with TRBD1 as a possible D gene (5 bases). Germline V gene sequence: CDR1 DFQATT, CDR2 SNEGSKA (reference sequence). The CDR3 spans 12 residues. The V end lost 3 bases, the J end lost 4 bases, and 9 bases lay between the germline ends. Written as DNA, the CDR3 is TGCAGTGCTAGTCAGGGCCCCACTGAAGCTTTCTTT. Encoded protein: CSASQGPTEAFF.

V is TRBV7-2 and J is TRBJ1-2; D is undetermined. V dropped 1 base and J dropped 1 base, with 7 bases sitting between them. The CDR3 runs 14 residues. Germline CDR1 and CDR2: SGHTA and FQGNSA. The CDR3: CASSLEIFNYGYTF. CDR3 bases: TGTGCCAGCAGCTTAGAGATTTTTAACTATGGCTACACCTTC.

The table lists this clonotype with a few counts. This sequence joins TRBV2 and TRBJ2-5; D unresolved. Deletions cut 8 bases from V and 7 bases from J, with 17 bases between. The CDR3 length is 13 residues. Germline lookup yields CDR1 SNHLY and CDR2 FYNNEI. This CDR3 reads CASAVAAPGTQYF. The CDR3 nucleotides read TGTGCCAGCGCCGTTGCAGCCCCTGGGACCCAGTACTTC.

This clonotype appeared a few times. The V call is TRBV11-2, the J call TRBJ1-1, with no clear D. Germline V gene sequence: CDR1 SGHAT, CDR2 FQNNGV. V was pared by 6 bases and J by 1 base, with 9 bases between. The CDR3 is 13 amino acids. In DNA, the CDR3 is TGTGCCAGCAGTATAACCGCGAACACTGAAGCTTTCTTT. Translation: CASSITANTEAFF.

The V call is TRBV7-2, the J call TRBJ2-7, with TRBD2 identical over 14 bases. Per germline, CDR1 SGHTA and CDR2 FQGNSA. The J segment lost 2 bases and the V segment lost 4 bases, leaving 7 bases of the junction unmatched. CDR3 length: 17 residues. CDR3 sequence: CASSSRTSGGHAYEQYF. The DNA for the CDR3 is TGTGCCAGCAGCTCCCGGACTAGCGGGGGGCACGCCTACGAGCAGTACTTC.

This clonotype was seen a few times. The rearrangement uses TRBV12-3 or TRBV12-4 and TRBJ2-7; D might be TRBD1 or TRBD2, each matching 5 bases. The CDR3 contains 13 residues. The germline V and J ends were trimmed by 3 bases and 9 bases, with 15 bases remaining between them. CDR3 in DNA: TGTGCCAGCAGTTTCCCGCCAGGGAGAGGGCAGTACTTC. It yields the protein CASSFPPGRGQYF.

This clonotype was observed a handful of times. The chain recombines TRBV7-2 with TRBJ1-5, with D possibly being TRBD1 (5 bases). The germline CDR1 and CDR2 sequences are SGHTA and FQGNSA. This CDR3 has 14 amino acids. Trimming left V 5 bases short and J 5 bases short, with 13 bases between. The CDR3 loop is CASSPRGWDQPQHF. As DNA, the CDR3 is TGTGCCAGCAGCCCGAGGGGATGGGATCAGCCCCAGCATTTT.

This clonotype was detected a few times. This chain joins TRBV11-2 and TRBJ1-1, with D possibly TRBD1 on 6 matching bases. V lost 5 bases and J lost 5, with 21 bases in between. CDR1 is SGHAT, CDR2 FQNNGV, per germline. This CDR3 comprises 16 residues. This CDR3 is CASSPRWTGGRTEAFF. The CDR3 bases are TGTGCCAGCAGCCCAAGGTGGACTGGGGGGCGAACTGAAGCTTTCTTT.

The chain recombines TRBV29-1 with TRBJ1-2, with no clear D. The CDR3 consists of 15 residues. Germline CDR1 is SQVTM and CDR2 is ANQGSEA. Between the trimmed V and J ends, which lost 3 bases and 4 bases, there was a span of 18 bases. The CDR3 DNA reads TGCAGCGTTGAGGCTCGGGAAATTCCGGCCTATGGCTACACCTTC. As protein: CSVEAREIPAYGYTF.

This chain joins TRBV5-1 and TRBJ2-3; D uncertain. The ends were cut back, 0 bases at V and 1 base at J, with 18 bases in the middle. Looked up from germline, CDR1 is SGHRS and CDR2 is YFSETQ. The CDR3 consists of 18 residues. The CDR3 loop reads CASSLAFLTETRTDTQYF. The CDR3 bases are TGCGCCAGCAGCTTGGCCTTCCTGACGGAAACCCGCACAGATACGCAGTATTTT. The full variable domain, rest sourced from reference TRBV5-1 and TRBJ2-3, is KAGVTQTPRYLIKTRGQQVTLSCSPISGHRSVSWYQQTPGQGLQFLFEYFSETQRNKGNFPGRFSGRQFSNSRSEMNVSTLELGDSALYLCASSLAFLTETRTDTQYFGPGTRLTVL.

This rearrangement joins TRBV15 to TRBJ1-5; no definite D call. The V end lost 0 bases, the J end lost 9 bases, and 12 bases lay between the germline ends. From germline, CDR1 is LNHNV and CDR2 YYDKDF (reference sequence). This CDR3 has 14 amino acids. DNA of the CDR3: TGTGCCACCAGCAGAGACCTCCTCTCTGGGCCCCAGCATTTT. It codes for CATSRDLLSGPQHF.

This clonotype was counted a few times. The gene calls are TRBV6-7 and TRBJ2-7, with 9 bases lining up with TRBD1. TRBV6-7 is designated an ORF whose function remains uncertain. The CDR3 covers 18 residues. V dropped 0 bases and J dropped 0; count of bases not matched to a gene: 9. The DNA for the CDR3 is TGTGCCAGCAGTTACTCGATCCGGGACAGGGTTAGCTCCTACGAGCAGTACTTC. It specifies CASSYSIRDRVSSYEQYF.

V usage is TRBV5-5 and J usage is TRBJ1-6, with D possibly matching TRBD1 (6 bases). Deletions cut 4 bases from V and 9 bases from J, with 20 bases between. There are 16 residues in the CDR3. Germline CDR1 is SGHKS and CDR2 is YYEKEE (reference sequence). The CDR3 sequence is CASSAGMLGAPSPLHF. DNA for the CDR3: TGTGCCAGCAGCGCGGGGATGTTGGGGGCTCCTTCACCCCTCCACTTT. Drawing the rest from reference TRBV5-5 and TRBJ1-6, the complete variable domain is DAGVTQSPTHLIKTRGQQVTLRCSPISGHKSVSWYQQVLGQGPQFIFQYYEKEERGRGNFPDRFSARQFPNYSSELNVNALLLGDSALYLCASSAGMLGAPSPLHFGNGTRLTVT.

V is TRBV5-4 and J is TRBJ2-3; 8 nucleotides line up with TRBD1. The junction had 4 bases not matched to a gene; V was cut back by 4 bases and J by 0 bases. This CDR3 comprises 15 residues. CDR1 SGHNT and CDR2 YYREEE come from the germline V gene (reference sequence). CDR3 protein: CASSRRQGSTDTQYF. The CDR3 nucleotides read TGTGCCAGCAGCCGAAGACAGGGGAGCACAGATACGCAGTATTTT.

The J gene is TRBJ2-7, the V gene TRBV6-2 or TRBV6-3; 7 bases map to TRBD2. The trim removed 6 bases at V and 0 bases at J, leaving 8 bases unmatched. The CDR3 contains 15 residues. The germline gives CDR1 MNHEY, CDR2 SVGEGT. CDR3 sequence reads: CASRLAGATSYEQYV. CDR3 DNA: TGTGCCAGCAGGTTAGCGGGCGCCACCTCCTACGAGCAGTACGTC.

The genes are TRBV7-9 and TRBJ1-2, with TRBD1 as a possible D gene (5 bases). Trimming pared 1 base from V and 7 bases from J, leaving 13 bases between. This CDR3 has 14 residues. Germline assignment: CDR1 SEHNR and CDR2 FQNEAQ (reference sequence). The CDR3 spells CASSLVGDGTGYTF. In nucleotides, the CDR3 is TGTGCCAGCAGCTTAGTGGGGGATGGCACTGGCTACACCTTC.

The table lists this clonotype with a few counts. For the CDR3, the DNA is TGCAGCGTTTGGGGGGCCGGGGAGCTGTTTTTT. Translating gives CSVWGAGELFF. V is TRBV29-1 and J is TRBJ2-2; D possibly corresponds to TRBD2 (6 bases). V was trimmed by 5 bases and J by 6 bases, leaving 7 bases between them. The CDR3 extends over 11 amino acids. Germline V CDR1 and CDR2: SQVTM, ANQGSEA.

This clonotype was detected a few times. This chain connects TRBV6-6 to TRBJ2-1, with a weak D call TRBD2 (7 bases). CDR3 size: 16 residues. Germline V lookup: CDR1 MNHNY, CDR2 SVGAGI (reference sequence). The V end lost 7 bases, the J end lost 0 bases, and 16 bases lay between the germline ends. CDR3 sequence: CASTRGGVSSYNEQFF. CDR3 coding DNA: TGTGCCAGCACTAGAGGGGGGGTAAGCTCCTACAATGAGCAGTTCTTC.

The chain links TRBV5-1 to TRBJ2-7, with D perhaps TRBD1 (6 bases). Germline-derived CDR1 and CDR2 are SGHRS and YFSETQ. V dropped 3 bases and J dropped 3 bases, with 10 bases sitting between them. The length of the CDR3 is 13 residues. The DNA for the CDR3 is TGCGCCAGCAGCTCCTCGGACAGCTACGAGCAGTACTTC. It specifies CASSSSDSYEQYF.

This clonotype was counted a few times. The V gene is TRBV5-8, the J gene TRBJ1-4; no clear D. There are 14 residues in the CDR3. The germline V gene has CDR1 SGHTS and CDR2 YDEGEE. Trimming pared 0 bases from V and 6 bases from J, leaving 9 bases between. Here the CDR3 DNA reads TGTGCCAGCAGCTTGGAAGCAGGTCATGAAAAACTGTTTTTT. Protein sequence: CASSLEAGHEKLFF.

This sequence joins TRBV7-9 and TRBJ2-7, with 7 bases lining up with TRBD2. Germline CDR1 reads SEHNR; CDR2 reads FQNEAQ (reference sequence). With 5 bases clipped from V and 3 bases from J, the junction kept 7 bases outside the gene matches. The CDR3 covers 14 residues. CDR3 sequence reads: CASSTTSSGYEQYV. Here the CDR3 DNA reads TGTGCCAGCAGCACGACTAGCTCGGGCTACGAGCAGTACGTC.

This clonotype was found a few times. The chain couples TRBV5-1 to TRBJ2-5, with no clear D. The CDR3 has 15 amino acids. Germline V lookup: CDR1 SGHRS, CDR2 YFSETQ. Trimming removed 0 bases at V and 0 bases at J, with 9 bases between. CDR3 nucleotides: TGCGCCAGCAGCTTGGAAGGAAAATACCAAGAGACCCAGTACTTC. This sequence encodes CASSLEGKYQETQYF.

The J gene is TRBJ2-5, the V gene TRBV2; maybe TRBD2 (5 bases). This CDR3 contains 11 residues. Between the trimmed V and J ends, which lost 7 bases and 5 bases, there was a span of 8 bases. Germline V lookup: CDR1 SNHLY, CDR2 FYNNEI. Here the CDR3 DNA reads TGTGCCAGCACCGGCGGGGAGACCCAGTACTTC. The encoded protein is CASTGGETQYF.

This clonotype was detected a few times. V and J are TRBV6-2 or TRBV6-3 and TRBJ2-1, with 9 bases matching TRBD2. Germline V gives CDR1 MNHEY, CDR2 SVGEGT. V shed 2 bases and J 2 bases; nucleotides not matched to a gene: 4. This CDR3 comprises 16 residues. CDR3 loop: CASSYIASGAYNEQFF. CDR3 sequence (DNA): TGTGCCAGCAGTTACATCGCTAGCGGGGCCTACAATGAGCAGTTCTTC.

The table lists this clonotype with a few counts. V is TRBV12-3 or TRBV12-4 and J is TRBJ2-1; 9 nucleotides align to TRBD2. The CDR3 spans 13 residues. J was trimmed by 9 bases and V by 6 bases; bases with no gene match: 6. This CDR3 is CASRGSGGSEQFF. CDR3 nucleotides: TGTGCCAGCAGAGGTAGCGGGGGTTCTGAGCAGTTCTTC.

This sequence joins TRBV20-1 and TRBJ2-7, with 11 bases that match TRBD2. CDR3 length equals 17 residues. The V gene's germline CDR1 is DFQATT and CDR2 SNEGSKA (reference sequence). V dropped 0 bases and J dropped 2; count of bases not matched to a gene: 9. In DNA, the CDR3 is TGCAGTGCTAGAGAGGCCCTGGGACTAGCGGAAACCTACGAGCAGTACTTC. This gives the protein CSAREALGLAETYEQYF.